This entry concerns a single T cell receptor (beta chain). The data are from a study of cytomegalovirus exposure and HLA in healthy donors. V lost 5 bases and J lost 2; bases outside the gene matches: 5. CDR1 is MNHNY and CDR2 is SVGAGI in the germline V gene (reference sequence). The CDR3 is 16 residues long. This PCR relied on a set of 60 Vbeta primers and 13 Jbeta primers. Clones were sequenced by immunoSEQ multiplex PCR, and TCRdb holds only the in-frame ones, with some missing. The repertoire holds under 150,000 clones, with approximately 78% as singletons. Specimen: PBMCs. The source of this sequence is a woman aged 40 to 50 in good health and CMV-seropositive. The rearrangement joins TRBV6-6 to TRBJ2-2, with 10 bases that match TRBD2. The CDR3 DNA follows: TGTGCCAGCAGTATTAGCGGGGGGTTCAACACCGGGGAGCTGTTTTTT. Translation: CASSISGGFNTGELFF.